This TCR beta chain was profiled in a study of molecular identifiers for immune sequencing clone quantification (dated by TCRdb to about 2018). Turning to the overall study: For a replicate experiment, RNA from approximately 20,000 or 100,000 naive CD8 T cells was divided into five aliquots, and four of the five aliquots were sequenced. This methods study benchmarked molecular-identifier clustering-based TCR repertoire sequencing (MIDCIRS) and TCR RNA copy counting, using CD8 T cells to do so.

Libraries were built with PCR. These reads were obtained on an Illumina HiSeq 4000. Preparation of bulk TCR libraries followed a previously described approach, with the TCR primers listed in Table S5. Purification of total RNA was performed with the Qiagen AllPrep DNA/RNA kit. Before analysis, reads from multiple sequencing runs of one library were combined. As for the authors' bioinformatics: Reads were retained only if the reads had an exact TCR constant sequence, and the retained reads were trimmed to 150 nt and grouped according to their 12-nt molecular barcodes. Reads inside each barcode group were sub-clustered using a 15% Levenshtein threshold, and a quality-weighted consensus sequence was constructed for each RNA molecule. Non-functional sequences were filtered out, along with any lower-count sequence sitting one edit away from another sequence. Barcode sub-clusters with fewer than 20% of the maximum read count were removed, based on fitting two negative binomial distributions. TCRdb's own reprocessing of the public reads used fastp at Q25 and MiXCR and kept productive beta chains. Records with the same CDR3 protein are collapsed into one entry carrying the most frequent genes and DNA. These V and J calls originate from TCRdb's pipeline instead of the authors' own analysis. The sample has around 480,000 distinct CDR3 sequences on record, roughly a fifth of them singletons. The top ten constitute under 0.85% of the sample.

Points the paper makes about the study in general: When barcode sub-clustering was left out, chimeric consensus sequences inflated TCR diversity, with chimeras reaching as high as 47%. In CMV-specific effector cells, clones with more than 20 RNA copies accounted for over 97% of molecules, whereas in naive cells such clones accounted for under 1%. The sizes of highly expanded clones could end up underestimated when identical TCR molecules share a barcode. Even against a background of some 920,000 naive CD8 T cells, spiked-in Jurkat TCR RNA amounting to a single cell's worth was reported to be detectable. Modeling indicated about 3 TCR RNA copies recovered per cell, compared with around 10 by digital PCR, which implies a capture efficiency of around 29%. Naive libraries contained spiked-in Jurkat TCR RNA (roughly ten copies' worth), which is not part of the donor repertoire.

The CDR3 covers 14 residues, taking in both the cysteine and the phenylalanine. Kept here is only the CDR3 DNA, which spans 42 bases and is read in frame from base 1. V loses 10 bases, J loses 5 bases, and the germline ends lie 18 bases apart. Libraries of naive CD8 T cells were built from approximately 22,000 to 940,000 sorted cells, with 10%, 30% or 50% of the purified RNA used. Naive CD8 T cells, defined as CD8+CD4-CCR7+CD45RA+, were FACS-sorted into RLT Plus buffer on a BD FACSAria II. To test detection sensitivity, Jurkat RNA equivalent to approximately nine TCR copies was spiked into samples of about 19,000-1,000,000 naive CD8 T cells. Enrichment of CD8 T cells was performed with RosetteSep CD8+ T Cell Enrichment Cocktail and Ficoll-Paque, after which ACK red cell lysis was carried out. Ten or more counts support this clonotype. Its antigen target is currently unknown. Base qualities are not at hand, and no much larger clone is one base apart.

This chain joins TRBV12-3 or TRBV12-4 to TRBJ1-3; TRBD1 is possibly the D segment (5 matching bases). Sequencing used naive CD8+ T cells from blood, with Jurkat cell RNA spiked in. Taken with the paper, the label for cell subset or site translates to: FACS-sorted CD8+CD4-CCR7+CD45RA+ naive T cells. This TCR derives from a human donor in good health. Some libraries in this study had Jurkat cell RNA spiked in. The CDR3 region: CAISRGTPRNTIYF. The sequence in DNA is TGTGCCATTTCGAGGGGCACCCCCCGAAACACCATATATTTT.